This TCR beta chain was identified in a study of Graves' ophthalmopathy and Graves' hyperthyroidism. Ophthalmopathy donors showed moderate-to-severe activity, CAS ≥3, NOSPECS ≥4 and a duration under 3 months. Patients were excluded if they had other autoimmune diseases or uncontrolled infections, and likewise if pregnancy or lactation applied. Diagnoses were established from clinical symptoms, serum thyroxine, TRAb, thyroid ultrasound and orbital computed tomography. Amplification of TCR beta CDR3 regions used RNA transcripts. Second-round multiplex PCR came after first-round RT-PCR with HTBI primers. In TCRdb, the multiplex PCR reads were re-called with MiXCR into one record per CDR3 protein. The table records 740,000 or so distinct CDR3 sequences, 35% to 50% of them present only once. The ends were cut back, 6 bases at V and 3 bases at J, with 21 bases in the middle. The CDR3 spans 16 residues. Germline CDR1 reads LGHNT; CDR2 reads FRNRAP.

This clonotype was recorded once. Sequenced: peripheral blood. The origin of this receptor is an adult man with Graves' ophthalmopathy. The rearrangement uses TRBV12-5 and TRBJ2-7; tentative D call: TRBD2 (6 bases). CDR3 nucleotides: TGTGCTAGTGGCTTCCCCGGGAGACCTCTCAACTACGAGCAGTACTTC. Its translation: CASGFPGRPLNYEQYF.